This TCR beta chain was identified in a study of response to subunit inactivated influenza vaccine. Regarding the study as a whole: It was the authors' suggestion that each seasonal influenza vaccination recruits few new T cells.

MiXCR was run by TCRdb on the RT-PCR reads, yielding one entry per CDR3 protein. The table records 860,000 or so distinct CDR3 sequences, 20% to 25% of them present only once. This clonotype was observed a handful of times. Its target is not known. Germline assignment: CDR1 MNHEY and CDR2 SMNVEV (reference sequence). The germline V and J ends were trimmed by 6 bases and 4 bases, with 12 bases remaining between them. The CDR3 runs to 13 residues. The receptor's source is a man aged 45-60 years who received an inactivated influenza vaccine. The gene calls are TRBV27 and TRBJ1-2, with a tentative D call TRBD1 (5 bases). The specimen comprised PBMCs from blood, sampled more than 4 days after vaccination. Here the CDR3 reads CASSRDPGYGYTF. The CDR3 DNA follows: TGTGCCAGCAGCCGGGACCCGGGCTATGGCTACACCTTC.